This note documents a single TCR beta chain sequence. By sample share, this clonotype is large (0.1 to 1%). No cognate antigen has been identified for it. Nothing much larger sits one base from this clone, and base qualities are not available. The data originate from a study of immune heterogeneity within non-small cell lung tumors (dated by TCRdb to the late 2010s). A note on the overall study: By histology, several squamous cell carcinomas, around 10 non-squamous carcinomas and 1 tumor not otherwise specified were included. Transcriptome data were available for just about 41 loci from eleven to twelve patients, whereas TCR repertoire analysis spanned 55 to 65 tumor loci from 15 patients. Binding of neoantigens to the HLA alleles of each patient was predicted with netMHCpan-3.0 for mutant peptides of 8 to 11 amino acids. The study combined whole-exome sequencing, RNA-seq and TCR beta repertoire sequencing of multiple spatially distinct regions from each NSCLC tumor to examine intratumoral immune heterogeneity. General findings and caveats noted by the study authors: Within a patient, identical dominant CDR3B clonotypes were found to recur across loci, yet unique high-frequency clones were also harbored in different tumor locations. A moderate positive correlation (R around 0.35), which was statistically significant, linked local T-cell repertoire clonality to local tumor mutational burden. High-frequency TCR beta clonotypes were largely distinct between individual patients.

The CDR3 spans 15 residues, from the cysteine through the phenylalanine. Only the CDR3 portion is preserved as DNA: 45 bases, with reading frame beginning at the first base. CDR1 DFQATT and CDR2 SNEGSKA are derived from the germline V gene (reference sequence). V drops 5 bases and J drops 0 bases, leaving 15 bases in between. The TCR beta CDR3 region was amplified with a multiplex PCR system, in which a first round of 9 to 10 cycles was run using 32 V-gene forward and 13 J-gene reverse primers. The first PCR round was done with a QIAGEN Multiplex PCR Kit, and the primer sequences were filed in Chinese patent CN105087789A. Illumina universal primers were attached in a second round of PCR run with the Phusion High-Fidelity PCR Kit. Sequencing of the TCR libraries was done on the Illumina HiSeq X Ten platform in paired-end mode with a 151 bp read length. In the source study's methods: Cutadapt removed reads without multiplex PCR primers, PEAR merged read pairs, and MiXCR with default settings called CDR3 regions. Repertoire diversity used Shannon entropy, and clonality was computed as one minus Shannon entropy divided by ln of productive unique sequence count. Clonotypes at a frequency of at least 0.5% were defined as dominant or high-frequency T-cell clones. In-frame beta chains were kept once TCRdb had trimmed the public reads at Q25 with fastp and called clones with MiXCR. Merged by CDR3 protein, the rows form single entries marked with the most common genes and DNA. None of the V and J calls come from the authors' own analysis; TCRdb made them. For this sample there are approximately 3,200 distinct CDR3 sequences; about 22% appear just once. Together, the top ten hold more than 15% of the sample.

For the TCR template, genomic DNA was extracted from bulk tumor tissue, and roughly 580 ng of gDNA was amplified for each sample. During surgery, multiple biopsies were taken from each primary tumor and placed as far apart as possible within the tumor mass. The study cohort was described as untreated, and the patients were newly diagnosed NSCLC cases having curative surgery. Donors were about 16 newly diagnosed non-small cell lung cancer patients undergoing surgery with curative intent. Resected tumor masses were reviewed by two independent pathologists. Only high-quality DNA and RNA samples were carried forward to sequencing.

This clonotype was obtained from a man aged 55 to 70 with non-small cell lung cancer. The material sequenced was lung tumor tissue. Recombination connected TRBV20-1 to TRBJ2-3; possibly the D gene is TRBD1, per 6 matching bases. The CDR3 region reads CSASGTPSSTDTQYF. DNA sequence: TGCAGTGCTTCCGGGACACCCTCTAGCACAGATACGCAGTATTTT.